The source of this T cell receptor beta chain is a study of blood T cell repertoires in COVID-19 (dated by TCRdb to 2018 to 2020). In the study overall: Samples covering the acute and convalescent phases of COVID-19 were provided by collaborators in the United States, Italy and Spain. The material from the prospective study consisted of cDNA or gDNA derived from T cells, B-cell-depleted T cells, or PBMCs. The dataset comprised deeply sampled blood TCRbeta repertoires from subjects exposed to, actively infected with, or recovered from COVID-19. The repertoires were released in a freely available public database meant as a resource for research on the immune response to SARS-CoV-2. Samples were obtained from the ongoing ImmuneRACE study (first 160 participants) and from approximately 1,200 subjects provided by 6 global collaborators. The sample metadata nearly always contained a de-identified subject ID, COVID-19 status, age in years and sex. Where available, HLA class I and class II types were taken from metadata supplied by the sample provider and were not determined by assay-based typing.

What the research found in general, with its limitations: The amount of clinical and demographic metadata varied by source and participant and was provided uncurated.

About this clone: The antigen this receptor binds is unknown. The sample holds no much larger clone one base away, and base qualities are not on file.

TCRbeta CDR3 regions were amplified from genomic DNA by means of the immunoSEQ Assay, a bias-controlled multiplex PCR. The original methods were these. Within the assay, amplification of reference gene primers was used to estimate how many nucleated cells each sample contained. To quantify the absolute abundance of each unique TCRbeta CDR3 rearrangement, sequence reads were collapsed and filtered. For each sample, productive Simpson clonality was calculated as the square root of Simpson's diversity index over productive rearrangements. TCRdb stores this immuneACCESS table with in-frame sequences only. Part of the clones is absent; in the studies checked, under half of the shortfall reflects unresolved V genes, and no reason is known for the rest. D and trimming come from the DNA, and the V and J calls and clone size come from that table. The sample contains about 270,000 clones, about nine tenths of them found a single time. The leading ten clones occupy around 3% of the sample.

Enrolling through a virtual design, the prospective study's participants ranged in age from roughly 18 to 89 years and lived across approximately 25 United States geographic areas. To assign participants to cohorts, the prospective study relied on clinical history that participants themselves reported in a screening survey and a study questionnaire. ImmuneRACE Cohort 3 recovered participants were defined by two consecutive negative NP/OP PCR tests, healthcare professional clearance, or symptom resolution. In the prospective study, whole blood, serum and a nasopharyngeal or oropharyngeal swab were collected from each participant by mobile phlebotomists. Additional blood draws and questionnaires over a 2-month period could optionally be provided by prospective study participants. Prospective study blood samples were shipped either frozen or at room temperature before DNA extraction. The trim is 0 bases for V and 8 bases for J, with a gap of 13 bases between the germline ends. The germline V gene (reference sequence) sets CDR1 to LNHNV and CDR2 to YYDKDF. The CDR3 has 15 amino acids, counting the end cysteine and phenylalanine. Only the CDR3 DNA is retained, 45 bases long and in frame from the first base.

The specimen was PBMCs or T cells enriched from blood (not recorded which). The source is a woman in her forties or fifties who had recovered from COVID-19. Recombination joined TRBV15 with TRBJ1-4; TRBD1 could be the D gene, as 5 bases match. The DNA is as follows: TGTGCCACCAGCAGAGAGGCGCAGGGCCGGGAAAAACTGTTTTTT. Protein translation: CATSREAQGREKLFF. Joined to the reference TRBV15 and TRBJ1-4 proteins, this CDR3 gives the full variable domain: DAMVIQNPRYQVTQFGKPVTLSCSQTLNHNVMYWYQQKSSQAPKLLFHYYDKDFNNEADTPDNFQSRRPNTSFCFLDIRSPGLGDTAMYLCATSREAQGREKLFFGSGTQLSVL.